The 7 T cell receptor beta chains in this list originate from one sample, sequenced in a study of blood T cells in healthy people across ages. For the second PCR, which ran for roughly 6 to 11 cycles, a sample-barcoded 5' primer and a J-beta primer mix were used. In TCRdb, the 5' RACE reads were re-called with MiXCR into one record per CDR3 protein. The profile shows over a million distinct CDR3 sequences, 35% to 45% of them singletons. Specimen: blood. All receptors come from a woman in her late teens or twenties in good health.

The sample holds a few counts of this clonotype. The V and J genes are TRBV5-1 and TRBJ2-5, with D perhaps matching TRBD1 (5 bases). Germline V gene sequence: CDR1 SGHRS, CDR2 YFSETQ. This CDR3 comprises 13 residues. V was pared by 5 bases and J by 5 bases, with 13 bases between. As DNA, the CDR3 is TGCGCCAGCAGGGTTGACAGTTCGGAGACCCAGTACTTC. It translates to CASRVDSSETQYF.

The table lists this clonotype with a count of one. One end of the junction varies from germline; a read error may be responsible. V is TRBV28 and J is TRBJ1-1, with 8 bases identical to TRBD1. The CDR3 covers 15 residues. Looked up from germline, CDR1 is MDHEN and CDR2 is SYDVKM. CDR3: CASGPQGAANTEAFF. The CDR3 nucleotides read TGTGCCAGCGGTCCCCAGGGGGCTGCTAACACTGAGGCTTTCTTT.

The J gene is TRBJ1-2, the V gene TRBV27; D ambiguous. V dropped 8 bases and J dropped 4 bases, with 11 bases sitting between them. Germline V gene sequence: CDR1 MNHEY, CDR2 SMNVEV (reference sequence). This CDR3 spans 12 amino acids. CDR3 sequence (DNA): TGTGCCAGCGCCGCCCTGGGCTATGGCTACACCTTC. Amino acids: CASAALGYGYTF.

This clonotype was found a few times. CDR3 in DNA: TGCAGTGCTAGAGTCCTAGCGGGGGTCCAAGAGACCCAGTACTTC. Translation: CSARVLAGVQETQYF. The rearrangement links TRBV20-1 to TRBJ2-5; 10 bases are shared with TRBD2. Germline lookup yields CDR1 DFQATT and CDR2 SNEGSKA (reference sequence). With 1 base clipped from V and 1 base from J, the junction kept 3 bases outside the gene matches. There are 15 residues in the CDR3.

The chain has TRBV12-3 or TRBV12-4 and TRBJ2-3, with 11 bases matching TRBD2. The CDR3 covers 14 residues. V dropped 5 bases and J dropped 8; count of bases not matched to a gene: 6. The CDR3 reads CASSTSGRIATQYF. CDR3 in DNA: TGTGCCAGCAGTACTAGCGGGAGAATTGCTACGCAGTATTTT.

This rearrangement joins TRBV6-5 to TRBJ2-5; TRBD1 is a possible D gene (6 bases). Trimming took off 5 bases at V and 11 bases at J, with 27 bases between the two ends. This CDR3 region has 16 residues. Germline CDR1 MNHEY, CDR2 SVGAGI. The CDR3 region has the DNA TGTGCCAGCAGTAGGCGGGCCAGGGGCCCGAACAATGAGCAGTACTTC. It specifies CASSRRARGPNNEQYF.

The CDR3 DNA reads TGCGCCAGCACCCTCTCGGGTCTAGCGGGAGAGGGTCAGTTCTTC. Its translation: CASTLSGLAGEGQFF. The V gene is TRBV5-1, the J gene TRBJ2-1; 10 bases are shared with TRBD2. The CDR3 consists of 15 residues. V gave up 6 bases and J gave up 13 bases; unmatched junction bases: 16. Germline V lookup: CDR1 SGHRS, CDR2 YFSETQ.